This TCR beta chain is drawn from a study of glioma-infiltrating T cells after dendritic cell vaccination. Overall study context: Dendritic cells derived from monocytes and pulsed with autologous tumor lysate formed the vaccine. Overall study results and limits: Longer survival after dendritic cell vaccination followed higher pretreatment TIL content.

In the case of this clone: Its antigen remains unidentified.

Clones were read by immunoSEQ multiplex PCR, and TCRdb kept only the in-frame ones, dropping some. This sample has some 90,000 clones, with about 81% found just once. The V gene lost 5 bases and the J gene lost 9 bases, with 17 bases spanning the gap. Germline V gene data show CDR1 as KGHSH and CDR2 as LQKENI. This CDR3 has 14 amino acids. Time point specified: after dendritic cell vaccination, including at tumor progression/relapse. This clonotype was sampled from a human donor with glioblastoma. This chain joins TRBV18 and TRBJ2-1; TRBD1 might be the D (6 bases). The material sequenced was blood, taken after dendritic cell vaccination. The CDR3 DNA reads TGTGCCAGCTCAGAGAGGACAGTCAGCGGTGAGCAGTTCTTC. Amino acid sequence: CASSERTVSGEQFF.